These 3 T cell receptor beta chains share one sample of origin, sequenced in a study of blood T cell repertoires in COVID-19. The assay was immunoSEQ multiplex PCR, and TCRdb's table has in-frame clones only and misses some. The data contain hundreds of thousands of clones, 80% to 90% of them singletons. What was sequenced was PBMCs or T cells enriched from blood (not recorded which). Every receptor here comes from a man aged 18-30 years who had recovered from COVID-19.

Regarding this clone: The junction differs from germline at one of its ends, possibly a read error. This chain's CDR3 is CASSEGTRWGETQYF. The CDR3 DNA sequence: TGTGCCAGCAGCGAAGGGACTAGGTGGGGGGAGACCCAGTACTTC. The rearrangement joins TRBV6-1 to TRBJ2-5; 8 bases are shared with TRBD2. The CDR3 runs to 15 residues. Per the germline V gene, CDR1 is MNHNS and CDR2 is SASEGT.

This chain connects TRBV20-1 to TRBJ1-2; tentatively, D is TRBD1 (6 bases). The CDR3 length is 15 residues. The V gene's germline CDR1 is DFQATT and CDR2 SNEGSKA (reference sequence). V was pared by 3 bases and J by 1 base, with 15 bases between. The CDR3 spells CSASDDRTVNYGYTF. CDR3 sequence (DNA): TGCAGTGCTAGTGATGACAGGACTGTTAACTATGGCTACACCTTC.

This chain links TRBV27 with TRBJ1-2; 7 nucleotides match TRBD1. This CDR3 spans 13 amino acids. Germline-derived CDR1 and CDR2 are MNHEY and SMNVEV (reference sequence). V was pared by 6 bases and J by 8 bases, with 9 bases of the junction left unmatched. CDR3 residues: CASRYTGERGYTF. DNA for the CDR3: TGTGCCAGCAGGTACACAGGGGAAAGAGGCTACACCTTC.